This TCR beta chain was recorded in a study of shared clonotypes between healthy human individuals. Study details: Per donor, three plates held CD4 naive cells, three held CD4 memory, two held CD8 naive and one held CD8 memory. Notes on the study in general: In contrast to clonotypes shared by all four donors, non-shared clonotypes had lower generation probabilities.

The CDR3 has 13 amino acids. Trimming cost V 3 bases and J 6 bases, with 10 bases left between them. Germline V lookup: CDR1 PRHDT, CDR2 FYEKMQ (reference sequence). The material for each subset, its genomic DNA, was split evenly across several immunoSEQ plates. Original handling: Because ImmunoSEQ provided only junction sequences with no quality scores, the filtering differed. Sequenced by immunoSEQ multiplex PCR; TCRdb stores in-frame clones only, minus some. The V and J calls and clone size were taken over from that table, and D and trimming were inferred from the DNA. The profile shows some 2,500,000 clones, over 85% of them singletons. Comment on this clone: The target antigen is unknown.

This TCR was sampled from a man aged 18 to 29 in good health. Some clones in this sample may be carry-over from other donors' samples. The V gene is TRBV13, the J gene TRBJ2-3; possibly TRBD1 or TRBD2 for D (5 bases each). Sequences were obtained from naive CD4+ T cells from PBMCs. Regarding subset: CD45RA+ positively selected. The CDR3 coding sequence is TGTGCCAGCAGCTTGACCGGGGCCGATACGCAGTATTTT. Its protein product is CASSLTGADTQYF.